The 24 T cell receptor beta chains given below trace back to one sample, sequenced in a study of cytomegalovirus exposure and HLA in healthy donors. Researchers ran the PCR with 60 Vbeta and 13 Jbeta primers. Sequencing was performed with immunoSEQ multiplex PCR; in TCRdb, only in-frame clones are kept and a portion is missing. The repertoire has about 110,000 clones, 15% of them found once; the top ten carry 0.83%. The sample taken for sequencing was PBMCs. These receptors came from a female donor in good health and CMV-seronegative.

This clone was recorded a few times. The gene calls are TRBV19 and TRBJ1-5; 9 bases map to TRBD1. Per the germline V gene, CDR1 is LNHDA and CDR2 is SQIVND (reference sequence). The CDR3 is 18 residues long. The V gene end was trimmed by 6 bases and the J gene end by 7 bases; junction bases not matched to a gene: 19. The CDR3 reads CASSLEYFTGTGRQPQHF. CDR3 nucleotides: TGTGCCAGTAGCCTCGAGTACTTCACCGGGACAGGGCGACAGCCCCAGCATTTT.

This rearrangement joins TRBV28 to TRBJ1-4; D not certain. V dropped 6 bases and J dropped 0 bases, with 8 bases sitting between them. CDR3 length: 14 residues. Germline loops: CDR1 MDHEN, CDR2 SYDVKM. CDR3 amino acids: CASRPSTTNEKLFF. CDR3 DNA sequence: TGTGCCAGCAGACCGAGTACAACTAATGAAAAACTGTTTTTT.

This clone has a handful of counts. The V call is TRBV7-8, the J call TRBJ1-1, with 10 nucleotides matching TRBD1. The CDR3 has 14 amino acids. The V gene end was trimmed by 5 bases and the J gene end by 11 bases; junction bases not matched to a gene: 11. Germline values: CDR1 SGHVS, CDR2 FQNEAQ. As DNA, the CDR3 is TGTGCCAGCAGCCCAGAGACAGGGGGCGCGTGGGCTTTCTTT. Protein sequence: CASSPETGGAWAFF.

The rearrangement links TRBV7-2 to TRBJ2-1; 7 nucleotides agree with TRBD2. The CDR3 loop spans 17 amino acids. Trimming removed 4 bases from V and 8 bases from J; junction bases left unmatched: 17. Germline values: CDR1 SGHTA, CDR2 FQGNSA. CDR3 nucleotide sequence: TGTGCCAGCAGCTCGATGCCGATAGAATTCCGGGGGGATGAGCAGTTCTTC. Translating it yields CASSSMPIEFRGDEQFF.

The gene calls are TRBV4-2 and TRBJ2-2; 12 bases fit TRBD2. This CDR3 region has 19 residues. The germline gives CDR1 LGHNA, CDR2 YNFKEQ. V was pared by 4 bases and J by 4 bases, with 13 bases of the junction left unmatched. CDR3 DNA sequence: TGTGCCAGCAGCCGGCTCACAGGGGCTAGCGGGAGGGGCACCGGGGAGCTGTTTTTT. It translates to CASSRLTGASGRGTGELFF.

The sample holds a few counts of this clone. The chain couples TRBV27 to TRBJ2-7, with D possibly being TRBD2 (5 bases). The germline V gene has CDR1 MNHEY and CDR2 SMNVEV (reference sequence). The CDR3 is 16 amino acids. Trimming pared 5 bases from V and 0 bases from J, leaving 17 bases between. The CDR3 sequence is CASSLTQAESSYEQYF. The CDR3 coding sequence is TGTGCCAGCAGTCTCACCCAAGCGGAGAGCTCCTACGAGCAGTACTTC.

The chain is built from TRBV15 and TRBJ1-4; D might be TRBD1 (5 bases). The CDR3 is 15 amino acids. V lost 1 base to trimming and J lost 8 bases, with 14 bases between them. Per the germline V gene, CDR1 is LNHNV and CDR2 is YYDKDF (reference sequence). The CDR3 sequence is CATSRGGGVGEKLFF. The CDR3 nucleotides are TGTGCCACCAGCAGAGGGGGAGGGGTGGGCGAAAAACTGTTTTTT.

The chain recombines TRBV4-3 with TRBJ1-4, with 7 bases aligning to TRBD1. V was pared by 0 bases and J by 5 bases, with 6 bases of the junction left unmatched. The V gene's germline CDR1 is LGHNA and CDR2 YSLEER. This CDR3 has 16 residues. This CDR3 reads CASSQELAGGNEKLFF. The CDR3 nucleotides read TGCGCCAGCAGCCAAGAATTGGCAGGGGGGAATGAAAAACTGTTTTTT.

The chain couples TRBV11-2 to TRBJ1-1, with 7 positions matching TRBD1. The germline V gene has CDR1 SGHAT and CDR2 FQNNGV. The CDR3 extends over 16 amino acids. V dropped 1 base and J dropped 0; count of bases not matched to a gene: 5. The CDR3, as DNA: TGTGCCAGCAGCTTAGCCGGGACAGTCATGAACACTGAAGCTTTCTTT. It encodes CASSLAGTVMNTEAFF.

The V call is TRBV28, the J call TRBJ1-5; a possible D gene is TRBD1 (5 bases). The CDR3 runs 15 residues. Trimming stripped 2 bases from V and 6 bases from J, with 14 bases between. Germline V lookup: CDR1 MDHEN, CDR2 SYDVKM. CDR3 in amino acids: CASSLRRRGIQPQHF. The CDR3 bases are TGTGCCAGCAGTTTAAGGCGGCGGGGGATTCAGCCCCAGCATTTT.

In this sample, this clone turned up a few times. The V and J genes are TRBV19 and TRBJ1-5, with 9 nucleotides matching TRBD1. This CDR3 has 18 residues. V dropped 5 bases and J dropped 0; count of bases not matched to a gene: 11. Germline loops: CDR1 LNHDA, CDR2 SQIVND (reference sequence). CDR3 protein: CASSRPRQGDNSNQPQHF. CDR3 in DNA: TGTGCCAGTAGTCGTCCAAGACAGGGGGACAATAGCAATCAGCCCCAGCATTTT.

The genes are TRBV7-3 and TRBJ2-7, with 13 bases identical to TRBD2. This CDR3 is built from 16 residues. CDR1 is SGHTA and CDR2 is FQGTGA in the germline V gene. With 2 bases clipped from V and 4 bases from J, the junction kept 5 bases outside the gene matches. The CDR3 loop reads CASSLEGTSGTYEQYF. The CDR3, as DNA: TGTGCCAGCAGCTTAGAAGGGACTAGCGGGACTTACGAGCAGTACTTC.

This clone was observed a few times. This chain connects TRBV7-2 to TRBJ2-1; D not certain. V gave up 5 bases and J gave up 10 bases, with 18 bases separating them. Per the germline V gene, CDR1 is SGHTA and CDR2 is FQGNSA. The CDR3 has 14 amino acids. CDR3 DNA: TGTGCCAGCAGCCACCCCCTTACACCCATGGAGCAGTTCTTC. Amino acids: CASSHPLTPMEQFF. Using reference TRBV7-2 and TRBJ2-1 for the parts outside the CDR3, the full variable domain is GAGVSQSPSNKVTEKGKDVELRCDPISGHTALYWYRQSLGQGLEFLIYFQGNSAPDKSGLPSDRFSAERTGGSVSTLTIQRTQQEDSAVYLCASSHPLTPMEQFFGPGTRLTVL.

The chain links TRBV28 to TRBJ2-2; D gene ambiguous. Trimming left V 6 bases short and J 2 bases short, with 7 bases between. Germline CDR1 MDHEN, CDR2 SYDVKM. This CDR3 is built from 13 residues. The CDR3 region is CASSGGNTGELFF. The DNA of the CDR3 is TGTGCCAGCAGCGGCGGCAACACCGGGGAGCTGTTTTTT.

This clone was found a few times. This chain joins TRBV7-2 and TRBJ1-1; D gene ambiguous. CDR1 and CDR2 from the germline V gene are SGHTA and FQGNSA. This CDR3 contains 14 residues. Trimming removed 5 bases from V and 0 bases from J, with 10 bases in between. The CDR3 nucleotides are TGTGCCAGCAGCCCTCCTAGCATGAACACTGAAGCTTTCTTT. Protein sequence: CASSPPSMNTEAFF.

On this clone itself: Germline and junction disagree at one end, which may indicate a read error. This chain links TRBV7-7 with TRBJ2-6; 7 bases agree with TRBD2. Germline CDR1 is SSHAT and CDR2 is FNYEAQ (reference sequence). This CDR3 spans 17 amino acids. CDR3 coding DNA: TGTGCTAGCAGGCCCATCGCGGGGGAGACTGGGGCCAACGTCCTGACTTTC. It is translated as CASRPIAGETGANVLTF.

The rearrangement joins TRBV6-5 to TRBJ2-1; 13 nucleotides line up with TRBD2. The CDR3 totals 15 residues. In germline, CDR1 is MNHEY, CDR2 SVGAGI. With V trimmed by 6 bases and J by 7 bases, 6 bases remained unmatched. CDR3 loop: CASRAGTSGKNEQFF. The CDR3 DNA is TGTGCCAGCAGGGCCGGGACTAGCGGGAAAAATGAGCAGTTCTTC.

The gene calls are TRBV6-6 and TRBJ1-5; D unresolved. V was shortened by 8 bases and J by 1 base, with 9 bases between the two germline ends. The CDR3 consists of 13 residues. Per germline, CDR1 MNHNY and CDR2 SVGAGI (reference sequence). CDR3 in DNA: TGTGCCAGCCGAGGCGGAAGCAATCAGCCCCAGCATTTT. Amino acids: CASRGGSNQPQHF.

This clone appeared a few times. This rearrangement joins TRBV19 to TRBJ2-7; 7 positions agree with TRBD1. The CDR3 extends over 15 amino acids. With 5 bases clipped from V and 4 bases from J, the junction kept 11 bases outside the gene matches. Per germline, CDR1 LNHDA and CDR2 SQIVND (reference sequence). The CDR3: CASSAKLDREYEQYF. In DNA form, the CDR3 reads TGTGCCAGTAGTGCAAAACTCGACAGGGAATACGAGCAGTACTTC.

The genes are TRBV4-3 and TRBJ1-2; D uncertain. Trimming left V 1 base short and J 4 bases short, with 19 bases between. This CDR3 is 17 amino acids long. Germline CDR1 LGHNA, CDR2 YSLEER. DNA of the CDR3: TGCGCCAGCAGCCAAGTTCTGTATTTGTTCAGTCTCTATGGCTACACCTTC. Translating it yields CASSQVLYLFSLYGYTF.

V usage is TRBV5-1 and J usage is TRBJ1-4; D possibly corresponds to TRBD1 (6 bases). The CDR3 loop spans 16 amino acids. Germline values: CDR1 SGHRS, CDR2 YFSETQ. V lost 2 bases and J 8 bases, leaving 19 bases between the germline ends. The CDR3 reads CASSLSQGQVREKLFF. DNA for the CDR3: TGCGCCAGCAGCTTATCGCAGGGGCAAGTTAGGGAAAAACTGTTTTTT.

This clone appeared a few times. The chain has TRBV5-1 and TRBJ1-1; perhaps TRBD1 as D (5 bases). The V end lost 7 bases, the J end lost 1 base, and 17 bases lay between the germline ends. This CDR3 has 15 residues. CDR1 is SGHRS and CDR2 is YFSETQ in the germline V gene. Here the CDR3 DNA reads TGCGCCAGCGCCCTAACAGGTTCGGCGAACACTGAAGCTTTCTTT. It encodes CASALTGSANTEAFF.

CDR3 sequence reads: CASSAGRNTEAFF. The CDR3 DNA sequence: TGTGCCAGCAGCGCGGGACGGAACACTGAAGCTTTCTTT. The chain employs TRBV11-3 and TRBJ1-1, with D possibly being TRBD1 (5 bases). The V and J ends lost 5 bases and 1 base respectively, with 8 bases between them. There are 13 residues in the CDR3. Germline V gene sequence: CDR1 SGHNT, CDR2 YENEEA. Full variable domain (remainder filled in from reference TRBV11-3 and TRBJ1-1): EAGVVQSPRYKIIEKKQPVAFWCNPISGHNTLYWYLQNLGQGPELLIRYENEEAVDDSQLPKDRFSAERLKGVDSTLKIQPAELGDSAVYLCASSAGRNTEAFFGQGTRLTVV.

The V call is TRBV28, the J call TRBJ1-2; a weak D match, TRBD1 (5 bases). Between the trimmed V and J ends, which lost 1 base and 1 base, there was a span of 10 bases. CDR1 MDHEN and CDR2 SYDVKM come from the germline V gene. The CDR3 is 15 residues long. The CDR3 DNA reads TGTGCCAGCAGTTTATTTGGGGCCCGTAACTATGGCTACACCTTC. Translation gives CASSLFGARNYGYTF.